The source of this T cell receptor beta chain is a study of blood T cell repertoires in COVID-19. Study at large: Acute-phase and convalescent COVID-19 samples originated in the United States, Italy and Spain.

In the original processing: It was from reference gene primer amplification that nucleated cell counts were estimated. The protocol was immunoSEQ multiplex PCR, while the TCRdb copy is restricted to in-frame clones and leaves out a portion. V and J calls plus clone size are reproduced from that table; the DNA served to infer D and trimming. The sample holds some 74,000 clones, 70% to 90% seen once. Germline CDR1 reads MDHEN; CDR2 reads SYDVKM. The CDR3 covers 15 residues. V trimming: 6 bases; J trimming: 0 bases; junction bases outside the gene matches: 6. This clone was seen a single time. This receptor was identified in an elderly woman with active or convalescent COVID-19. The sample taken for sequencing was peripheral blood. This chain links TRBV28 with TRBJ2-5; 8 bases align to TRBD1. The CDR3 DNA sequence: TGTGCCAGCAGCGCAGGGGGCAAGAACCAAGAGACCCAGTACTTC. This gives the protein CASSAGGKNQETQYF.